This TCR beta chain was retrieved from a study of CD8 T cells in ankylosing spondylitis (dated 2017 in TCRdb). Context from the whole study: To find TCR variants linked to disease, the study profiled T cell receptor beta repertoires in ankylosing spondylitis patients and healthy donors. Peripheral blood was sampled, and synovial fluid was also collected from ankylosing spondylitis patients. The full study cohort comprised some 27 ankylosing spondylitis patients and some 100 healthy donors. Broader findings and caveats from the paper: Some TCR beta motif variants had previously been reported in synovial fluid and blood of reactive arthritis patients, which suggested common disease-initiation mechanisms. A TCR beta motif of about 8 highly homologous amino acid variants appeared characteristic of blood from ankylosing spondylitis patients. The disease-linked clones were reported as significantly enriched in matched synovial fluid samples from ankylosing spondylitis patients. The disease-linked clones showed a CD8+ phenotype and occurred at relatively low frequencies in peripheral blood.

From its cysteine to its phenylalanine, the CDR3 spans 15 amino acids. The retained sequence is limited to the CDR3, 45 bases, with the frame set at the first base. The junction shows trimming of 5 bases on V and 5 bases on J, and the gene matches do not reach 3 bases of it. CDR1 and CDR2 were assigned from the germline V gene as MRHNA and SNTAGT. TCRdb lists the instrument as Illumina MiSeq. Quantitative 5'-RACE with molecular barcodes was used to prepare TCR beta libraries. Turning to the authors' computational methods: Disease-linked TCR variants were identified with a new computational method built on a probabilistic model of VDJ rearrangement. In TCRdb, the public reads were trimmed at Q25 with fastp and aligned with MiXCR, with productive beta chains retained. Each entry is one CDR3 protein sequence, shown with its most common DNA and genes. The V and J calls reflect TCRdb's pipeline rather than the authors' work. The sample has 35,000 or so distinct CDR3 sequences on record, about 15% of them singletons. In total, the top ten clones hold 35% to 50% of the sample.

This clonotype was counted between two and nine times. Its target antigen remains unknown. No much larger clone exists at a distance of one base, and base qualities are not known. Recombination linked TRBV6-4 to TRBJ2-1; 13 middle bases align to TRBD2. Sequenced input: blood. The TCR comes from a male donor with ankylosing spondylitis or in good health (not recorded which). The sequenced DNA: TGTGCCAGCAGTACCGGGACTAGCGGGAACAATGAGCAGTTCTTC. Its product reads: CASSTGTSGNNEQFF.